The 14 T cell receptor beta chains below all came from one sample that was sequenced in a study of T cell repertoires in ileal Crohn's disease. Produced via immunoSEQ multiplex PCR; TCRdb's table is partial and in-frame only. The sample records more than 11,000 clones, 70% being singletons. The sequencing input was ileal tissue. The source is an adult with Crohn's disease.

The rearrangement joins TRBV6-6 to TRBJ1-2; the D is unclear. The germline gives CDR1 MNHNY, CDR2 SVGAGI (reference sequence). V gave up 8 bases and J gave up 3 bases, with 13 bases separating them. This CDR3 is built from 13 residues. The chain's CDR3 is CASSPEGDYGYTF. DNA of the CDR3: TGTGCCAGCTCCCCGGAGGGCGACTATGGCTACACCTTC.

As regards this clone: The same CDR3 can be traced to other DNA sequences in this sample. The chain links TRBV19 to TRBJ1-3; D not certain. V was trimmed by 3 bases and J by 4 bases, leaving 7 bases between them. Germline loops: CDR1 LNHDA, CDR2 SQIVND (reference sequence). The CDR3 extends over 13 amino acids. This chain's CDR3 is CASSIGRGNTIYF. CDR3 coding DNA: TGTGCCAGTAGTATCGGCAGAGGAAACACCATATATTTT.

This clone was detected a few times. The chain joins TRBV7-9 to TRBJ1-2; no definite D call. The V and J ends lost 3 bases and 3 bases respectively, with 11 bases between them. Germline V gene sequence: CDR1 SEHNR, CDR2 FQNEAQ (reference sequence). There are 14 residues in the CDR3. The CDR3 DNA follows: TGTGCCAGCAGCTTGGGGAGCCCCTACTATGGCTACACCTTC. Translated, it gives CASSLGSPYYGYTF.

The chain has TRBV5-1 and TRBJ1-4; 7 bases map to TRBD1. CDR1 is SGHRS, CDR2 YFSETQ, per germline. This CDR3 has 14 residues. V was pared by 0 bases and J by 8 bases, with 4 bases of the junction left unmatched. The CDR3 loop reads CASSLGQGGEKLFF. In DNA, the CDR3 is TGCGCCAGCAGCTTGGGACAGGGAGGGGAAAAACTGTTTTTT.

The chain is built from TRBV27 and TRBJ1-1, with 7 bases aligning to TRBD1. The germline V gene encodes CDR1 MNHEY and CDR2 SMNVEV (reference sequence). This CDR3 is built from 14 residues. The trim removed 4 bases at V and 10 bases at J, leaving 12 bases unmatched. The CDR3: CASSSAGTALLAFF. The CDR3 DNA reads TGTGCCAGCAGTTCAGCCGGGACAGCCCTCTTAGCTTTCTTT.

CDR3: CASSFLDREDEQYF. CDR3 bases: TGCGCCAGCAGCTTCTTGGACAGGGAGGACGAGCAGTACTTC. V usage is TRBV5-1 and J usage is TRBJ2-7, with 8 bases lining up with TRBD1. This CDR3 has 14 residues. V shed 2 bases and J 5 bases; nucleotides not matched to a gene: 6. The V gene's germline CDR1 is SGHRS and CDR2 YFSETQ.

This chain joins TRBV7-2 and TRBJ1-2; 10 nucleotides agree with TRBD1. V lost 6 bases, J lost 4 bases, and 8 bases stayed unmatched. The CDR3 runs 15 residues. Germline V gene lookup returns CDR1 SGHTA and CDR2 FQGNSA. CDR3 loop: CASRLTGQGIYGYTF. The CDR3 region has the DNA TGTGCCAGCAGACTTACGGGACAGGGGATCTATGGCTACACCTTC.

The chain recombines TRBV6-5 with TRBJ2-7, with D perhaps TRBD2 (6 bases). This CDR3 has 12 amino acids. Looked up from germline, CDR1 is MNHEY and CDR2 is SVGAGI. V was trimmed by 4 bases and J by 12 bases, leaving 16 bases between them. The CDR3 region has the DNA TGTGCCAGCAGTTCCCCAGGCAGGAGGGCGTACTTC. It is translated as CASSSPGRRAYF.

This rearrangement joins TRBV6-5 to TRBJ1-2; 7 bases are a match to TRBD1. Germline V gene data show CDR1 as MNHEY and CDR2 as SVGAGI. V was clipped by 6 bases and J by 0 bases; unmatched bases: 4. The CDR3 contains 14 residues. CDR3 in DNA: TGTGCCAGCAGAACCGGACAGGCTAACTATGGCTACACCTTC. Its protein product is CASRTGQANYGYTF.

By frequency in the sample, this clone is medium-sized (0.01 to 0.1%). This chain links TRBV4-1 with TRBJ2-2; D might be TRBD2 (6 bases). V was trimmed by 0 bases and J by 3 bases, leaving 11 bases between them. Germline CDR1 and CDR2: MGHRA and YSYEKL. This CDR3 spans 16 amino acids. The CDR3 bases are TGCGCCAGCAGCCAAGATAATGGAGGGGACACCGGGGAGCTGTTTTTT. Amino acids: CASSQDNGGDTGELFF.

The gene calls are TRBV10-2 and TRBJ1-2; D not certain. V was clipped by 0 bases and J by 5 bases, with 7 bases between them. This CDR3 spans 13 amino acids. Germline V gene data show CDR1 as WSHSY and CDR2 as SAAADI. The CDR3 reads CASSESGRYGYTF. CDR3 coding DNA: TGCGCCAGCAGTGAGTCAGGGAGATATGGCTACACCTTC.

This chain uses TRBV28 with TRBJ1-1; 8 bases are a match to TRBD1. The germline gives CDR1 MDHEN, CDR2 SYDVKM. The CDR3 contains 14 residues. With V trimmed by 7 bases and J by 3 bases, 7 bases remained unmatched. The CDR3 loop is CASITGGIYTEAFF. The CDR3 region has the DNA TGTGCCAGCATCACAGGGGGTATTTACACTGAAGCTTTCTTT.

The chain links TRBV6-1 to TRBJ2-3; 12 bases line up with TRBD2. CDR3 length: 16 amino acids. J gave up 3 bases and V 3 bases, and 4 bases lay outside the gene matches. Germline V gene data show CDR1 as MNHNS and CDR2 as SASEGT. DNA for the CDR3: TGTGCCAGCAGTGATGTTGGACTAGCGGGGACAGATACGCAGTATTTT. It is translated as CASSDVGLAGTDTQYF.

The chain couples TRBV14 to TRBJ2-2; 8 bases map to TRBD1. CDR3 length: 14 amino acids. Trimming cost V 5 bases and J 1 base; bases outside gene matches: 0. Looked up from germline, CDR1 is SGHDN and CDR2 is FVKESK. This chain's CDR3 is CASSDRGNTGELFF. As DNA, the CDR3 is TGTGCCAGCAGCGACAGGGGGAACACCGGGGAGCTGTTTTTT.